The TCR beta chain under discussion was sequenced for a study of shared clonotypes between healthy human individuals. Study-wide results and limits: Since donors were few, the genetic and exposure-history diversity represented was limited.

It was roughly 330 ng DNA, 25,000 to 35,000 T cell genomes, that went into each replicate PCR of unsorted PBMC. How the authors handled the data: Filtering differed because ImmunoSEQ produced junction-only sequences that carried no quality scores. The assay was immunoSEQ multiplex PCR, and TCRdb's table has in-frame clones only and misses some. V, J and clone size are taken as reported in that table, and D and trimming were inferred from the DNA itself. The sample contains about 470,000 clones, about four fifths of which appear only once. Germline trimming cut 4 bases from V and 4 bases from J; bases unmatched to any gene: 7. Germline-derived CDR1 and CDR2 are SGHDN and FVKESK. The CDR3 runs to 15 residues. Details on this clone: No antigen is known for it.

Donors comprised only Caucasian adults living in Nashville, Tennessee. This chain links TRBV14 with TRBJ2-1, with 7 nucleotides matching TRBD1. The sequencing sample was made of PBMCs. This sequence was found in a woman aged 40 to 49 in good health. Some clones in this sample may be carry-over from other donors' samples. The CDR3 protein is CASSRDRPEYNEQFF. The CDR3, as DNA: TGTGCCAGCAGCCGGGACAGACCTGAGTACAATGAGCAGTTCTTC.